This T cell receptor (beta chain) was sequenced for a study of shared clonotypes between healthy human individuals. General study points: Specimens sampled were limited to blood, with tissue repertoires likely differing.

Sequencing used immunoSEQ multiplex PCR; TCRdb keeps in-frame clones, though not all of them. The sample yields hundreds of thousands of clones, 76% seen once. On this clone itself: Its antigen is still unknown.

Germline lookup yields CDR1 LGHNT and CDR2 FRNRAP. This CDR3 spans 16 amino acids. V lost 6 bases, J lost 3 bases, and 10 bases stayed unmatched. The unsorted samples took tens of millions of PBMCs to get genomic DNA. The rearrangement joins TRBV12-5 to TRBJ2-1; 8 nucleotides match TRBD2. The sequence came from a woman aged 35 to 49 in good health. Some clones in this sample may be carry-over from other donors' samples. The sequencing input was PBMCs. The CDR3 sequence: CASGPPGTSFYNEQFF. CDR3 DNA sequence: TGTGCTAGTGGCCCTCCCGGGACTAGTTTCTACAATGAGCAGTTCTTC.